The next 26 T cell receptor beta chains were all read from a single sample in a study of blood T cell repertoires in COVID-19 (dated by TCRdb to 2020 to 2022). Library creation used the immunoSEQ multiplex PCR assay. The source is immuneACCESS, and TCRdb retained only in-frame sequences with V and J called. Part of the clones is not carried over; for the studies checked, unresolved V genes explain less than half of this, and the remainder is unexplained. Present in this sample are about 160,000 clones, about 83% of which were seen just once. The ten largest clonotypes hold roughly 7.5% of the sample. The sequencing sample was made of peripheral blood. Every receptor here comes from a man aged 60-69 years with acute or convalescent COVID-19.

This clone was counted once. This chain joins TRBV6-5 and TRBJ2-5, with D possibly TRBD1 on 6 matching bases. The CDR3 consists of 14 residues. V lost 5 bases and J lost 1, with 11 bases in between. CDR1 is MNHEY, CDR2 SVGAGI, per germline. This CDR3 is CASSRAQGQETQYF. The CDR3 DNA reads TGTGCCAGCAGTAGGGCACAGGGCCAAGAGACCCAGTACTTC.

About this clone: Other DNA sequences from this sample encode an identical CDR3 as well. The CDR3 sequence: CASSRRGSYEQYF. In DNA form, the CDR3 reads TGTGCCAGCAGCCGCAGGGGGTCCTACGAGCAGTACTTC. The chain couples TRBV25-1 to TRBJ2-7, with TRBD1 identical over 7 bases. The CDR3 sequence is 13 residues long. The V segment lost 6 bases and the J segment 1 base; nucleotides outside the gene matches: 3. Per germline, CDR1 MGHDK and CDR2 SYGVNS.

The genes are TRBV7-8 and TRBJ2-3; 9 bases are shared with TRBD1. The CDR3 is made up of 16 amino acids. Losses at the gene ends were 4 bases for V and 1 base for J; bases not matched to a gene: 6. In germline, CDR1 is SGHVS, CDR2 FQNEAQ. CDR3 nucleotides: TGTGCCAGCAGCTCCTACCGGACAGGGGGCACAGATACGCAGTATTTT. The encoded protein is CASSSYRTGGTDTQYF.

This chain links TRBV7-8 with TRBJ1-6, with TRBD1 matching 9 bases. The CDR3 totals 18 residues. Germline V gene lookup returns CDR1 SGHVS and CDR2 FQNEAQ. The V and J ends lost 3 bases and 9 bases, in that order; junction bases with no gene match: 15. DNA for the CDR3: TGTGCCAGCAGCTTCCTTCCGGGACAGGGAGATTTTGGTTCACCCCTCCACTTT. Protein product: CASSFLPGQGDFGSPLHF.

The V and J genes are TRBV15 and TRBJ1-1; 9 bases align to TRBD1. CDR1 is LNHNV, CDR2 YYDKDF, per germline (reference sequence). J gave up 3 bases and V 5 bases, and 7 bases lay outside the gene matches. There are 15 residues in the CDR3. The CDR3 DNA reads TGTGCCACCAGCCCCCGGGGACAGGGTCACACTGAAGCTTTCTTT. Translating it yields CATSPRGQGHTEAFF.

The chain couples TRBV12-3 or TRBV12-4 to TRBJ2-7; 7 nucleotides agree with TRBD2. Unmatched junction bases numbered 6, after V lost 8 bases and J lost 5 bases. This CDR3 is 12 amino acids long. CDR3 nucleotide sequence: TGTGCCAGCTCCATGGGGGGGGACGAGCAGTACTTC. Translation: CASSMGGDEQYF.

This chain connects TRBV5-1 to TRBJ1-1; 7 bases are a match to TRBD1. CDR3 length: 16 residues. V gave up 0 bases and J gave up 1 base; unmatched junction bases: 6. In germline, CDR1 is SGHRS, CDR2 YFSETQ. CDR3: CASSLGSRGQNTEAFF. The CDR3 nucleotides read TGCGCCAGCAGCTTGGGATCGAGGGGGCAGAACACTGAAGCTTTCTTT. The whole variable domain, remainder taken from reference TRBV5-1 and TRBJ1-1, is KAGVTQTPRYLIKTRGQQVTLSCSPISGHRSVSWYQQTPGQGLQFLFEYFSETQRNKGNFPGRFSGRQFSNSRSEMNVSTLELGDSALYLCASSLGSRGQNTEAFFGQGTRLTVV.

The V call is TRBV5-1, the J call TRBJ2-1; 8 bases align to TRBD1. CDR1 and CDR2 (germline): SGHRS, YFSETQ. The CDR3 has 16 amino acids. V gave up 4 bases and J gave up 4 bases; unmatched junction bases: 10. The CDR3 sequence is CASSKTGTGVYNEQFF. The CDR3 DNA is TGCGCCAGCAGCAAGACCGGGACAGGAGTTTACAATGAGCAGTTCTTC. Using reference TRBV5-1 and TRBJ2-1 for the parts outside the CDR3, the full variable domain is KAGVTQTPRYLIKTRGQQVTLSCSPISGHRSVSWYQQTPGQGLQFLFEYFSETQRNKGNFPGRFSGRQFSNSRSEMNVSTLELGDSALYLCASSKTGTGVYNEQFFGPGTRLTVL.

The chain links TRBV6-5 to TRBJ2-7, with unresolved D. The CDR3 runs to 14 residues. Trimming removed 0 bases at V and 0 bases at J, with 6 bases between. Germline values: CDR1 MNHEY, CDR2 SVGAGI. The CDR3, as DNA: TGTGCCAGCAGTTACTCTCAGGCCTCCTACGAGCAGTACTTC. Translating gives CASSYSQASYEQYF.

This clone was counted once. The chain combines TRBV14 with TRBJ1-3; D perhaps matches TRBD1 (5 bases). Germline V lookup: CDR1 SGHDN, CDR2 FVKESK. The CDR3 is 18 amino acids. V was pared by 0 bases and J by 2 bases, with 17 bases between. CDR3 DNA sequence: TGTGCCAGCAGCCAAGATTCGACCCTCGGGGGGGCTGGAAACACCATATATTTT. It yields the protein CASSQDSTLGGAGNTIYF.

V gene TRBV4-2 combines with J gene TRBJ2-7; 9 bases are shared with TRBD1. The CDR3 has 14 amino acids. Germline values: CDR1 LGHNA, CDR2 YNFKEQ. Trimming removed 1 base from V and 2 bases from J; junction bases left unmatched: 0. The CDR3 protein is CASSQGQGAYEQYF. The CDR3 region has the DNA TGTGCCAGCAGCCAAGGACAGGGGGCCTACGAGCAGTACTTC.

This clone was found a few times. The chain employs TRBV11-2 and TRBJ1-6, with 9 bases lining up with TRBD1. Trimming at V came to 5 bases and at J to 6 bases, leaving 5 bases not matched to a gene. CDR1 and CDR2 from the germline V gene are SGHAT and FQNNGV. There are 15 residues in the CDR3. The CDR3 loop is CASSTDRGPNSPLHF. The CDR3 DNA follows: TGTGCCAGCAGCACGGACAGGGGTCCTAATTCACCCCTCCACTTT. The entire variable domain, with the rest obtained from reference TRBV11-2 and TRBJ1-6, is as follows: EAGVAQSPRYKIIEKRQSVAFWCNPISGHATLYWYQQILGQGPKLLIQFQNNGVVDDSQLPKDRFSAERLKGVDSTLKIQPAKLEDSAVYLCASSTDRGPNSPLHFGNGTRLTVT.

V gene TRBV3-1 (or the pseudogene TRBV3-2) combines with J gene TRBJ2-5; 9 bases map to TRBD1. There are 14 residues in the CDR3. Germline V gives CDR1 LGHDT, CDR2 YNNKEL (reference sequence). V was clipped by 4 bases and J by 3 bases; unmatched bases: 3. The CDR3 spells CASSPRTGEETQYF. DNA of the CDR3: TGTGCCAGCAGCCCCCGGACAGGGGAAGAGACCCAGTACTTC.

V usage is TRBV2 and J usage is TRBJ1-5; no firm D call. The germline CDR1 and CDR2 sequences are SNHLY and FYNNEI. The CDR3 runs 13 residues. CDR3 sequence reads: CASQTVSNQPQHF. The CDR3 DNA sequence: TGTGCTTCCCAAACGGTTAGCAATCAGCCCCAGCATTTT.

The gene calls are TRBV6-5 and TRBJ1-2; D perhaps matches TRBD1 (6 bases). This CDR3 has 13 residues. Trimming removed 10 bases at V and 0 bases at J, with 12 bases between. The V gene's germline CDR1 is MNHEY and CDR2 SVGAGI. The DNA of the CDR3 is TGTGCCACTCGGACAGACGCTAACTATGGCTACACCTTC. Its protein is CATRTDANYGYTF.

The chain has TRBV24-1 and TRBJ1-3; no clear D. Trimming stripped 9 bases from V and 3 bases from J, with 8 bases between. Germline V gene sequence: CDR1 KGHDR, CDR2 SFDVKD. The CDR3 contains 12 residues. The CDR3 DNA is TGTGCCACCTCGGGGTTTGGAAACACCATATATTTT. This codes for CATSGFGNTIYF.

J is TRBJ1-6 and V is TRBV30, with 8 positions matching TRBD1. Germline CDR1 and CDR2: GTSNPN and SVGIG (reference sequence). The CDR3 has 14 amino acids. V shed 5 bases, J shed 7 bases, and the junction held 7 bases outside the gene matches. This CDR3 reads CAWAGTGGNSPLHF. In DNA form, the CDR3 reads TGTGCCTGGGCCGGGACAGGTGGGAATTCACCCCTCCACTTT.

This rearrangement joins TRBV19 to TRBJ1-2; 8 bases map to TRBD1. Looked up from germline, CDR1 is LNHDA and CDR2 is SQIVND (reference sequence). There are 15 residues in the CDR3. J gave up 7 bases and V 0 bases, and 7 bases lay outside the gene matches. CDR3 sequence reads: CASSIEGQAVSGYTF. The CDR3 nucleotides read TGTGCCAGTAGTATAGAGGGACAGGCTGTATCTGGCTACACCTTC. The full variable domain, with the rest looked up from reference TRBV19 and TRBJ1-2, is DGGITQSPKYLFRKEGQNVTLSCEQNLNHDAMYWYRQDPGQGLRLIYYSQIVNDFQKGDIAEGYSVSREKKESFPLTVTSAQKNPTAFYLCASSIEGQAVSGYTFGSGTRLTVV.

Here the CDR3 DNA reads TGTGCCAGCAGCCATGGACAGGGGGCGAATGGCTACACCTTC. This encodes CASSHGQGANGYTF. The chain has TRBV7-9 and TRBJ1-2; 11 bases match TRBD1. V lost 5 bases, J lost 6 bases, and 5 bases stayed unmatched. This CDR3 has 14 residues. The germline CDR1 and CDR2 sequences are SEHNR and FQNEAQ (reference sequence).

The chain links TRBV29-1 to TRBJ1-5; D uncertain. The CDR3 length is 13 residues. Per germline, CDR1 SQVTM and CDR2 ANQGSEA. V was pared by 1 base and J by 2 bases, with 6 bases between. The DNA for the CDR3 is TGCAGCGTTGAAGTCACGGGCAATCAGCCCCAGCATTTT. As protein: CSVEVTGNQPQHF.

The chain couples TRBV29-1 to TRBJ2-7; 10 bases are a match to TRBD1. V dropped 6 bases and J dropped 7; count of bases not matched to a gene: 6. Germline CDR1 reads SQVTM; CDR2 reads ANQGSEA. The CDR3 has 12 amino acids. The CDR3 region has the DNA TGCAGCGTCACCGGGACAGGGGAGGAGCAGTACTTC. Amino acid sequence: CSVTGTGEEQYF.

The chain links TRBV29-1 to TRBJ2-3; TRBD1 matches 8 bases. Germline V gene sequence: CDR1 SQVTM, CDR2 ANQGSEA. This CDR3 has 14 amino acids. The trim removed 3 bases at V and 4 bases at J, leaving 6 bases unmatched. CDR3: CSVDPRGRADTQYF. In DNA, the CDR3 is TGCAGCGTTGACCCCAGGGGGCGCGCAGATACGCAGTATTTT.

CDR3 in amino acids: CASSLGQGGGYTF. CDR3 sequence (DNA): TGTGCCAGCAGTCTCGGACAGGGAGGAGGCTACACCTTC. The chain carries TRBV6-6 and TRBJ1-2; 8 bases map to TRBD1. The germline V gene encodes CDR1 MNHNY and CDR2 SVGAGI (reference sequence). The V segment lost 5 bases and the J segment 8 bases; nucleotides outside the gene matches: 7. The CDR3 sequence is 13 residues long.

CDR3 residues: CASRRTAGITEAFF. In DNA, the CDR3 is TGTGCCAGCAGGCGGACAGCCGGGATCACTGAAGCTTTCTTT. The V gene is TRBV7-6, the J gene TRBJ1-1, with D maybe TRBD1 (6 bases). The CDR3 covers 14 residues. V was pared by 6 bases and J by 4 bases, with 15 bases between. Germline V CDR1 and CDR2: SGHVS, FNYEAQ.

The chain uses TRBV5-1 and TRBJ2-3; TRBD1 agrees at 8 bases. Germline CDR1 reads SGHRS; CDR2 reads YFSETQ. The CDR3 totals 15 residues. After removal of 4 bases from V and 2 bases from J, the junction contained 6 bases not matched to a gene. The CDR3 DNA reads as TGCGCCAGCAGCCCGGGACAGGTCTTCACAGATACGCAGTATTTT. Its translation is CASSPGQVFTDTQYF.

This clone was recorded only once. The V call is TRBV13, the J call TRBJ1-6; 11 bases line up with TRBD1. Germline V lookup: CDR1 PRHDT, CDR2 FYEKMQ (reference sequence). The CDR3 totals 17 residues. V shed 2 bases, J shed 9 bases, and the junction held 9 bases outside the gene matches. The CDR3 region has the DNA TGTGCCAGCAGCTTAATTTCCGGGGACAGGGGGACTTCACCCCTCCACTTT. The encoded protein is CASSLISGDRGTSPLHF.